The T cell receptor beta chain under discussion was sequenced for a study of cytomegalovirus exposure and HLA in healthy donors (dated by TCRdb to the late 2010s). Background for the entire study: According to an earlier analysis of a few hundred of the donors, some 180 million T cells yielded some 110 million unique TCR beta sequences and 250 to 350 Gb of sequence data. Because of strong linkage in the cohort, four or five DR-DQ haplotypes were treated as single units for association and clustering. Class I and class II HLA loci were covered by the typing at four-digit resolution. Donor age, sex, ethnicity and CMV serostatus were compiled alongside the repertoire data. Along with the roughly 670-subject first cohort, a separate validation cohort of over a hundred different subjects was used. To predict cytomegalovirus infection status, the study combined high-throughput TCR immunosequencing, statistical association of individual TCRs with disease status, and machine learning. Genome-wide SNP genotypes for about 65% of the roughly 670 donors were used in a later genetic analysis, which treated that subset as a discovery cohort. Across approximately 400 genotyped donors of the cohort, an average of approximately 240,000 unique TCR beta nucleotide sequences per donor were sequenced, and roughly a sixth of those sequences were non-productive. A later analysis re-analyzed previously published TCR beta repertoires from roughly 690 donors and added high-resolution HLA genotyping to study TCR occurrence patterns. Of the roughly 400 genotyped donors, 81% fell in the genetic ancestry cluster associated with self-reported Caucasian donors. The T cell repertoires of about 700 subjects were profiled by immunosequencing and related to cytomegalovirus serostatus. The study aimed to test whether signatures of past pathogen exposure could be identified by cataloging public T cell receptors. Typing coverage varied by locus: roughly 629-640 donors for A, B, C, DRB1 and DQB1; roughly 510 for DQA1; over 600 for DPA1; approximately 470 for DPB1. The later analysis used no new phenotypic data to find candidate immune exposures, relying instead on TCR beta sequences and their occurrence across donors. All discovery cohort repertoires had been generated using a single sequencing platform. Approximately 310 gigabases of sequencing data and around 87 million unique TCR sequences were included in an early release covering roughly 600 HLA-typed donors. In an earlier analysis of roughly 580 of the donors, high-throughput TCR beta sequencing was used to judge whether each TCR beta V gene segment behaved as functional or pseudogenic.

Turning to this clone: This receptor's antigen is unknown. Base qualities were left out, and no much larger clone turns up one base away.

According to the germline V gene (reference sequence), CDR1 reads GTSNPN and CDR2 reads SVGIG. Including the terminal cysteine and phenylalanine, the CDR3 comprises 14 residues. The sequence is cut down to CDR3 DNA, 42 bases in frame from base 1. The trim is 2 bases for V and 3 bases for J, with a gap of 11 bases between the germline ends. The cohort consisted of 600 to 700 healthy bone marrow donors. Cohort members were all nominally healthy when sampled, although unrecorded immune exposures were likely present. The donor was CMV seropositive and was included in the group of 250 to 300 seropositive cohort members. A peripheral blood sample was collected from each donor, and TCR beta sequencing was performed on peripheral blood mononuclear cells. Genomic DNA was extracted from the blood cell samples with the Qiagen DNeasy Blood Extraction Kit. What the authors observed across the whole study: Some IMGT-functional V segments, including TRBV6-2 and TRBV6-3, could not be distinguished by the 87-base-pair reads and were therefore excluded. Cytomegalovirus status was reported to be diagnosed by the classifier with high specificity and sensitivity in both the original and validation cohorts. When HLA alleles, especially DR and DQ, strongly co-occurred, TCR associations were difficult to assign to individual alleles. In a later analysis, TCR association rates were found to vary across HLA loci, with the most associated TCRs seen for DRB1 alleles and the fewest for HLA-C alleles. Linkage disequilibrium might explain the correlated functional status among segregating V segments, but an unknown experimental factor could not be excluded. According to a later genetic analysis, donors in an Asian-associated ancestry cluster had fewer N-insertions in productive TCRs than the approximately 610-donor mean. This cohort had only TCR beta chains sequenced, and the lack of alpha or paired-chain data limited which features could be detected. A further reported finding was that TCR beta sequences accurately predicted the HLA-A and HLA-B alleles for most subjects in the first cohort. A later analysis reported that several top co-occurrence clusters appeared linked to parvovirus B19, influenza, CMV and Epstein-Barr virus. The study gave a list of some 150 TCR beta chains associated with cytomegalovirus. Most CMV-associated TCR beta chains appeared to be HLA-restricted in a later analysis, and the HLA associations seemed to be driven largely by CMV exposure. Most TCR sequences were seen in very few donors, while some public TCRs were found in many individuals. For the cohort, immune exposure information was limited to CMV serostatus. Because HLA typing was missing for some donors at each locus, association tests included only the typed subset. In vitro tests confirmed that a few of the cytomegalovirus-associated TCR beta chains recognize cytomegalovirus antigens. In a later analysis, HLA-associated TCR beta chains showed more clonal expansion and lower generation probabilities than non-associated chains that were equally common. It was suggested by the authors that the approach could potentially be generalized to other disease states and immunological phenotypes. A cluster of highly shared sequence variants was judged likely to represent a technical artifact of the sequencing pipeline. Broadly in line with IMGT annotations, most TCR beta V segments showed up in productive rearrangements about 87% or about 30% of the time in an earlier analysis of a few hundred of the donors. A later analysis associated some 17,000 TCR beta sequences with specific HLA alleles at a false discovery rate of 0.05. V-gene and J-gene trimming of TCR beta chains was associated with a missense DCLRE1C variant in a later genetic analysis, and the association was replicated in an independent cohort. Because counts were too low, some 17 rarely observed V segments, including chromosome 9 orphons, were excluded from the earlier analysis of 587 of the donors. Presence/absence analyses assumed roughly uniform sequencing depth across donors, an assumption that may not hold.

Receptor libraries were prepared by the immunoSEQ multiplex PCR assay. For the multiplex PCR, a mixture combining 60 forward primers for TCR Vbeta segments and 13 reverse primers for TCR Jbeta segments was used. The CDR3 region of rearranged TCR beta genes was amplified from genomic DNA with a multiplex PCR assay. Amplified TCR beta libraries were sequenced as 87-base-pair reads on the Illumina HiSeq System. The original methods were these. A later analysis tallied approximately 87 million unique TCR beta chains across the 700 or so repertoires, and about 10 million of those chains were shared by two or more donors. Raw reads were error-corrected and collapsed into unique sequences by a nearest-neighbor algorithm in which closely related sequences were merged to remove PCR and sequencing errors. To assign V, D and J gene segments, CDR3 sequences were aligned to IMGT reference sequences. For a sequence to be retained, a match of at least six nucleotides was required to both a V gene segment and a J gene segment. A rearrangement was called productive if the CDR3 had no stop codons and remained in frame with V and J, and every other rearrangement was called non-productive. CDR3 was defined by IMGT convention, running from the second conserved V-encoded cysteine to the conserved J-encoded phenylalanine. Sequences without an unambiguous match to a single V gene segment were excluded from the earlier analysis of 587 of the donors. In an earlier analysis of several hundred of the donors, V segments were called functional above 56.7% productive rearrangements and were called segregating when the between-donor standard deviation exceeded 5%. A statistical classification framework was built for diagnosing cytomegalovirus status from the catalog of TCR beta chain sequences. V and J gene assignment, in a later analysis, came from comparing TCR nucleotide sequences with IMGT/GENE-DB human TR gene sequences. Using the TCRdist pipeline, a later analysis assigned CDR3 sequences along with most-parsimonious VDJ recombination scenarios. In a later analysis, each TCR beta chain was defined by its CDR3 amino acid sequence together with its V-gene family, and reads lacking a unique V-gene family were excluded. In a later analysis, 500 to 650 highly shared, low-generation-probability nucleotide sequences were removed to address suspected cross-contamination and a sequencing artifact. In a later analysis, a clonal expansion index was calculated for each public chain from normalized within-repertoire ranks of inferred template counts. A later analysis computed generation probabilities with a VDJ recombination model fitted to out-of-frame rearrangements, and checked the results against IGoR. In a later analysis, TCR-TCR, TCR-HLA and TCR-CMV co-occurrence was scored with hypergeometric tests, and a repertoire-size bias correction was applied to TCR pairs. False discovery rates were estimated in a later analysis by permuting HLA or CMV assignments 20 times. In a later analysis, co-occurring TCRs were grouped using DBSCAN, and TCRdist sequence similarity was added for clustering within HLA-allele-positive subsets. Co-occurrence clustering excluded repertoires with fewer than 30,000 or more than 120,000 public chains, plus five with anomalous nucleotide sharing. Entries here come from immuneACCESS through TCRdb and include only in-frame sequences with V and J called. Some clones fail to appear in such tables; in the studies checked, an unresolved V gene covers under half of the shortfall, and the cause of the remainder is unknown. That table furnishes V, J and clone size, whereas the DNA furnished D and trimming. For this sample the table gives around 250,000 clones, of which about 81% were detected only once. Of the sample, around 8.3% falls within the top ten clones.

Specimen: PBMCs. The clonotype originates from a woman aged 55-69 years in good health and CMV-seropositive. The V gene is TRBV30 and the J gene is TRBJ1-5, and perhaps TRBD1 as D gene, on 5 matching bases. The nucleotide sequence reads TGTGCCTGGAGTTGGTCAGGGAACAATCAGCCCCAGCATTTT. Its amino acids are CAWSWSGNNQPQHF. Full variable domain (CDR3 extended with the reference TRBV30 and TRBJ1-5 proteins): SQTIHQWPATLVQPVGSPLSLECTVEGTSNPNLYWYRQAAGRGLQLLFYSVGIGQISSEVPQNLSASRPQDRQFILSSKKLLLSDSGFYLCAWSWSGNNQPQHFGDGTRLSIL.